The clone carrying this T cell receptor (beta chain) was counted only a few times. The CDR3 is 14 residues long. The germline V gene has CDR1 SGHRS and CDR2 YFSETQ. With 5 bases removed from V and 2 bases from J, the gap between germline ends came to 13 bases. TCRdb re-called the 5' RACE reads with MiXCR, one entry per CDR3 protein. Seen here are over 200,000 distinct CDR3 sequences, roughly 6.2% observed once, and the top ten hold roughly 1%. The data were taken from a study of T cells after yellow fever vaccination. The clonotype was recovered from a man between 25 and 39 years old who received the YFV17D yellow fever vaccine. The chain couples TRBV5-1 to TRBJ2-5, with D perhaps TRBD1 or TRBD2 (5 bases each). The sequenced sample was CD4+ T cells sorted from PBMCs, obtained on the day of the yellow fever booster vaccination. CDR3 DNA sequence: TGCGCCAGCAGAAGGGACCACCCTCAAGAGACCCAGTACTTC. This translates into CASRRDHPQETQYF.